One and the same sample provided the 20 T cell receptor beta chains below, sequenced in a study of tissue T cells after allogeneic stem cell transplantation. Clones were read by immunoSEQ multiplex PCR, and TCRdb kept only the in-frame ones, dropping some. The sample records 15,000 to 20,000 clones, about 70% being singletons. Sequenced input: spleen. These receptors were obtained from a female BALB/c mouse in good health. This line is of MHC haplotype H2-d.

Only a few counts were recorded for this clone. Here the gene names and germline are mouse. CDR3 region: CASSEGTGVSGNTLYF. Incomplete CDR3 DNA: TGTGCCAGCAGTGAGGGGACAGGGGTTTCTGGAAATACGCTCTAT. This rearrangement joins TRBV13-1 to TRBJ1-3; 10 nucleotides line up with TRBD1. The read gets to within 1 residue of the CDR3 end, and the germline J gene fills in the rest. The CDR3 spans 16 residues. Germline assignment: CDR1 NSHNY and CDR2 SYGAGN. V trimming: 2 bases; J trimming: 0 bases; junction bases outside the gene matches: 2.

Regarding this clone: The germline and genes are mouse ones. The sequence runs out 1 residue before the end of the CDR3; the remainder is reconstructed from the germline J gene. The chain combines TRBV29 with TRBJ1-4, with 10 positions matching TRBD1. The germline V gene encodes CDR1 MSHET and CDR2 SYDVDS. V lost 5 bases and J lost 7; bases outside the gene matches: 7. This CDR3 region has 15 residues. The sequenced CDR3 bases are TGTGCTAGCAGTCCCCGGGACAGGGGAGGCGAAAGATTATTT. Translation gives CASSPRDRGGERLF. The complete CDR3 protein is CASSPRDRGGERLFF.

Comments on this clone: Each gene name is a mouse one. The CDR3 end falls 1 residue outside the read, so it is completed with the germline J gene. The rearrangement joins TRBV13-2 to TRBJ2-4, with D perhaps matching TRBD1 (5 bases). The CDR3 has 14 amino acids. Germline CDR1 and CDR2: NNHNN and SYGAGS (reference sequence). V was shortened by 2 bases and J by 0 bases, with 7 bases between the two germline ends. CDR3 sequence reads: CASGEQGSQNTLYF. Incomplete CDR3 DNA: TGTGCCAGCGGTGAGCAGGGTAGTCAAAACACCTTGTAC.

Worth noting for this clone: Gene names are mouse gene names. The CDR3 goes on 1 residue after the read ends, and that part is filled in from the germline J gene. This chain uses TRBV4 with TRBJ2-7, with D maybe TRBD2 (5 bases). The germline CDR1 and CDR2 sequences are LGHDT and YNNKQL (reference sequence). This CDR3 contains 12 residues. V gave up 5 bases and J gave up 4 bases, with 9 bases separating them. The chain's CDR3 is CASSILGYEQYF. The covered CDR3 bases are TGTGCCAGCAGCATCCTGGGTTATGAACAGTAC.

Concerning this clone: Here the gene names and germline are mouse. Read sequence stops 1 residue before the CDR3 end, and the germline J gene provides the missing end. The same CDR3 also results from other DNA sequences found in this sample. The genes are TRBV13-1 and TRBJ1-3; D is unclear. Trimming left V 2 bases short and J 1 base short, with 7 bases between. CDR3 length: 14 amino acids. CDR1 and CDR2 from the germline V gene are NSHNY and SYGAGN. CDR3 in amino acids: CASSEKGSGNTLYF. The covered CDR3 bases are TGTGCCAGCAGTGAGAAAGGGTCTGGAAATACGCTCTAT.

On this clone: Genes and germline are mouse. The DNA ends 1 residue before the CDR3 does, and the rest of the CDR3 is filled in from the germline J gene. The chain employs TRBV31 and TRBJ2-5; TRBD2 might be the D (6 bases). The CDR3 is 14 residues long. Per the germline V gene, CDR1 is GKSSPN and CDR2 is SITVG. The V gene lost 3 bases and the J gene lost 0 bases, with 10 bases spanning the gap. The sequenced part of the CDR3 DNA is TGTGCCTGGAGGGCTGGGGTTAACCAAGACACCCAGTAC. Amino acid sequence: CAWRAGVNQDTQY. The full-length CDR3 reads as CAWRAGVNQDTQYF.

A note on this clone: Here the gene names and germline are mouse. Read coverage stops 1 residue before the CDR3 terminus; the germline J gene supplies the remainder. The chain employs TRBV13-3 and TRBJ2-3; 7 nucleotides match TRBD2. Germline V gene data show CDR1 as NNHDY and CDR2 as SYVADS. The CDR3 has 14 amino acids. Trimming took 4 bases from V and 1 from J; bases not matched to a gene: 3. CDR3 bases read: TGTGCCAGCAGTTTGGGGGGAGGTGCAGAAACGCTGTAT. Translated, it gives CASSLGGGAETLY. The entire CDR3 sequence reads CASSLGGGAETLYF.

Details on this clone: Gene names are mouse gene names. The CDR3 extends 1 residue past the end of the read, so its final part is completed from the germline J gene. The V call is TRBV5, the J call TRBJ2-4; D is ambiguous. This CDR3 spans 14 amino acids. The ends were cut back, 2 bases at V and 0 bases at J, with 6 bases in the middle. Looked up from germline, CDR1 is LGHNA and CDR2 is YNLKQL (reference sequence). The CDR3 protein is CASSQRNSQNTLYF. The CDR3 DNA, read in part, is TGTGCCAGCAGCCAAAGGAATAGTCAAAACACCTTGTAC.

Remarks on this clone: Mouse gene names and germline throughout. The CDR3 extends 1 residue past the end of the read, so its final part is completed from the germline J gene. This sequence joins TRBV31 and TRBJ1-1; TRBD1 agrees at 8 bases. This CDR3 has 12 residues. V shed 0 bases, J shed 9 bases, and the junction held 3 bases outside the gene matches. The germline gives CDR1 GKSSPN, CDR2 SITVG. CDR3 region: CAWSLRQGKVFF. The sequenced part of the CDR3 DNA is TGTGCCTGGAGTCTGAGACAGGGGAAAGTCTTC.

Worth noting for this clone: Gene names are mouse gene names. The read terminates 1 residue before the CDR3 end, so the remaining end is supplied by the germline J gene. The chain employs TRBV3 and TRBJ2-1, with 7 bases matching TRBD2. V shed 3 bases and J 0 bases; nucleotides not matched to a gene: 2. Germline-derived CDR1 and CDR2 are SNHLY and FYNGKV (reference sequence). The CDR3 has 15 amino acids. CDR3 residues: CASSFLGDNYAEQFF. The sequenced part of the CDR3 DNA is TGTGCCAGCAGCTTCCTGGGGGATAACTATGCTGAGCAGTTC.

Details on this clone: Gene names are the mouse ones. With the read ending 1 residue before the CDR3 end, the germline J gene is used to fill in that end. The chain employs TRBV19 and TRBJ2-1, with 7 bases fitting TRBD2. The CDR3 runs 16 residues. V was pared by 2 bases and J by 0 bases, with 5 bases of the junction left unmatched. CDR1 is FNHDT, CDR2 SITEND, per germline (reference sequence). CDR3 sequence reads: CASSMGGVYNYAEQFF. The CDR3 DNA, read in part, is TGTGCCAGCAGTATGGGGGGGGTCTATAACTATGCTGAGCAGTTC.

About this clone: Germline and genes here are mouse. The CDR3 end lies 1 residue beyond the end of the read and is filled in from the germline J gene. J is TRBJ1-1 and V is TRBV31; TRBD1 aligns across 9 bases. Trimming cost V 1 base and J 1 base; bases outside gene matches: 4. The CDR3 has 15 amino acids. Germline V CDR1 and CDR2: GKSSPN, SITVG. CDR3 bases read: TGTGCCTGGAGTCATCGACAGGGGGGAAACACAGAAGTCTTC. It codes for CAWSHRQGGNTEVF. The whole CDR3 reads CAWSHRQGGNTEVFF.

A word on this clone: Mouse germline and gene names are used. The CDR3 end lies 1 residue beyond the end of the read and is filled in from the germline J gene. The same CDR3 arises from other DNA sequences in this sample as well. The chain links TRBV1 to TRBJ2-7, with 11 bases that match TRBD1. CDR3 length equals 15 residues. V shed 3 bases, J shed 4 bases, and the junction held 5 bases outside the gene matches. CDR1 and CDR2 from the germline V gene are NSQYPW and LRSPGD (reference sequence). The CDR3 DNA, read in part, is TGCACCTGCAGTGCCACGGGACAGGGGGGGTATGAACAGTAC. Amino acids: CTCSATGQGGYEQY. The CDR3 reads in full as CTCSATGQGGYEQYF.

In the case of this clone: Gene names denote mouse genes. The observed sequence ends 1 residue before the CDR3 terminus, with the missing tail filled in from the germline J gene. The chain is built from TRBV16 and TRBJ2-7, with 7 bases identical to TRBD2. The CDR3 totals 14 residues. Germline CDR1 and CDR2: SGHSA and FRNQAP. The V gene end was trimmed by 0 bases and the J gene end by 5 bases; junction bases not matched to a gene: 4. Partial CDR3 DNA: TGTGCAAGCAGCTTAGATGCCGGGACTGATGAACAGTAC. This codes for CASSLDAGTDEQY. The full CDR3 protein is CASSLDAGTDEQYF.

In the case of this clone: The genes and germline here are from mouse. The read comes to an end 1 residue before the CDR3 does, leaving the germline J gene to fill in the end. The chain recombines TRBV13-2 with TRBJ1-4; TRBD1 aligns across 12 bases. The CDR3 has 17 residues. Per the germline V gene, CDR1 is NNHNN and CDR2 is SYGAGS (reference sequence). Germline trimming cut 2 bases from V and 3 bases from J; bases unmatched to any gene: 5. The CDR3 loop is CASGERDRGLANERLFF. Incomplete CDR3 DNA: TGTGCCAGCGGTGAGCGGGACAGGGGGCTGGCCAACGAAAGATTATTT.

A word on this clone: Mouse names are used for the genes. The CDR3 end falls 1 residue outside the read, so it is completed with the germline J gene. The V gene is TRBV20, the J gene TRBJ1-3; D is unresolved. The germline V and J ends were trimmed by 3 bases and 2 bases, with 8 bases remaining between them. The CDR3 covers 13 residues. Germline V lookup: CDR1 GFQATS, CDR2 STVNSAI. Partial CDR3 DNA: TGTGGTGCTAGTTGGGGTGCTGGAAATACGCTCTAT. Encoded protein: CGASWGAGNTLY. The whole CDR3 protein reads CGASWGAGNTLYF.

A remark on this clone: The gene symbols are mouse symbols. The read terminates 1 residue before the CDR3 end, so the remaining end is supplied by the germline J gene. The chain joins TRBV13-2 to TRBJ1-6; the match to TRBD1 covers 7 bases. TRBJ1-6 is an ORF, with its function uncertain. This CDR3 contains 15 residues. With V trimmed by 4 bases and J by 3 bases, 4 bases remained unmatched. The germline V gene encodes CDR1 NNHNN and CDR2 SYGAGS (reference sequence). CDR3 DNA, as far as it was read: TGTGCCAGCGGTCCCCGGGACAGCTATAATTCGCCCCTCTAC. Protein: CASGPRDSYNSPLY. The CDR3, in full, reads CASGPRDSYNSPLYF.

With respect to this clone: Each gene name is a mouse one. The missing CDR3 end, 1 residue past where the read stops, is filled in from the germline J gene. The chain recombines TRBV2 with TRBJ2-3, with 11 bases lining up with TRBD1. The germline V gene encodes CDR1 LGHNA and CDR2 YSYQKL. Germline trimming cut 3 bases from V and 3 bases from J; bases unmatched to any gene: 2. The CDR3 consists of 15 residues. CDR3 protein: CASSQDRGRAETLYF. The CDR3 bases that were read are TGTGCCAGCAGCCAGGACAGGGGGCGAGCAGAAACGCTGTAT.

For this clone: Gene names denote mouse genes. The sequence runs out 1 residue before the end of the CDR3; the remainder is reconstructed from the germline J gene. The chain links TRBV5 to TRBJ2-4, with a tentative D call TRBD1 (7 bases). V was trimmed by 3 bases and J by 7 bases, leaving 11 bases between them. The CDR3 totals 13 residues. Per germline, CDR1 LGHNA and CDR2 YNLKQL (reference sequence). CDR3 residues: CASSQRGGDTLYF. CDR3 DNA (partial): TGTGCCAGCAGCCAGAGAGGGGGCGACACCTTGTAC.

As concerns this clone: Any gene name here is a mouse gene name. Coverage ceases 1 residue before the CDR3 finishes, and the germline J gene fills in the end. This chain joins TRBV14 and TRBJ1-3, with 9 bases identical to TRBD1. Germline CDR1 and CDR2: SGHDT and FRDEAV. Trimming cost V 3 bases and J 0 bases; bases outside gene matches: 7. This CDR3 comprises 17 residues. Here the CDR3 reads CASSSTGGAYSGNTLYF. CDR3 bases read: TGTGCCAGCAGTTCGACAGGGGGAGCCTATTCTGGAAATACGCTCTAT. Full variable domain (missing parts from reference TRBV14 and TRBJ1-3): EAGVTQSPRYAVLQEGQAVSFWCDPISGHDTLYWYQQPRDQGPQLLVYFRDEAVIDNSQLPSDRFSAVRPKGTNSTLKIQSAKQGDTATYLCASSSTGGAYSGNTLYFGEGSRLIVV.